These 16 T cell receptor beta chains originate from one sample sequenced in a study of lymphopenia after photon versus proton radiotherapy. Profiled with immunoSEQ multiplex PCR; TCRdb holds only in-frame clones, not every one. The repertoire includes around 26,000 clones, 82% of them detected once, and around 21% sits in the top ten. Source: peripheral blood, taken from a patient treated with proton-based radiotherapy. Receptors originate from a woman aged 70-85 years with pancreatic cancer.

This chain joins TRBV19 and TRBJ2-3, with 8 bases fitting TRBD1. Germline V lookup: CDR1 LNHDA, CDR2 SQIVND (reference sequence). The CDR3 is 16 residues long. V shed 3 bases and J 3 bases; nucleotides not matched to a gene: 8. The CDR3 coding sequence is TGTGCCAGTAGTATGACAGGGGCCTCCTCTACAGATACGCAGTATTTT. This codes for CASSMTGASSTDTQYF.

There are a few counts of this clone. The CDR3 reads CASSIPNNPQYF. As DNA, the CDR3 is TGTGCCAGTAGTATCCCGAATAACCCGCAGTATTTT. V is TRBV19 and J is TRBJ2-3; no firm D call. The CDR3 has 12 residues. V was clipped by 3 bases and J by 10 bases, with 11 bases between them. Germline V gene lookup returns CDR1 LNHDA and CDR2 SQIVND (reference sequence).

V gene TRBV6-1 combines with J gene TRBJ2-1, with 10 bases aligning to TRBD2. The V segment lost 11 bases and the J segment 10 bases; nucleotides outside the gene matches: 5. The CDR3 covers 11 residues. Germline V gene lookup returns CDR1 MNHNS and CDR2 SASEGT. The CDR3 sequence is CAGSGRGEQFF. CDR3 nucleotide sequence: TGTGCCGGAAGCGGGAGGGGGGAGCAGTTCTTC.

CDR3 in amino acids: CASIPGGGRNEQFF. The CDR3 DNA sequence: TGTGCCAGCATACCCGGCGGCGGGAGGAATGAGCAGTTCTTC. The chain has TRBV7-2 and TRBJ2-1; 8 positions match TRBD2. Germline V CDR1 and CDR2: SGHTA, FQGNSA. This CDR3 is built from 14 residues. J lost 7 bases, V lost 7 bases, and 9 bases had no gene match.

This clone was detected only a few times. The rearrangement joins TRBV5-1 to TRBJ2-7; no clear D gene. This CDR3 contains 13 residues. Looked up from germline, CDR1 is SGHRS and CDR2 is YFSETQ. V shed 2 bases and J shed 0 bases, with 6 bases lying between them. The CDR3 DNA follows: TGCGCCAGCAGCTTTGGGGACTCCTACGAGCAGTACTTC. Translating it yields CASSFGDSYEQYF.

The table lists this clone with a count of one. The V call is TRBV7-6, the J call TRBJ2-1; weak D call: TRBD1 (5 bases). This CDR3 is 15 amino acids long. The V end lost 7 bases, the J end lost 0 bases, and 13 bases lay between the germline ends. Germline V gene data show CDR1 as SGHVS and CDR2 as FNYEAQ. Here the CDR3 DNA reads TGTGCCAGCAAGCTCGACAGTAGCTCCTACAATGAGCAGTTCTTC. Translating gives CASKLDSSSYNEQFF.

DNA of the CDR3: TGCGCCAGCAGTCACGGGACAGGAGGTCAGCCCCAGCATTTT. It specifies CASSHGTGGQPQHF. V is TRBV23-1 and J is TRBJ1-5; 8 bases align to TRBD1. TRBV23-1 counts as an open reading frame of uncertain function. The CDR3 is 14 residues long. The J segment lost 6 bases and the V segment lost 3 bases, leaving 4 bases of the junction unmatched.

The CDR3 sequence: CASSPSASGSYEQYF. The CDR3 region has the DNA TGTGCCAGCAGTCCTAGTGCTAGCGGGTCCTACGAGCAGTACTTC. This chain links TRBV28 with TRBJ2-7; 8 bases line up with TRBD2. V lost 5 bases to trimming and J lost 1 base; unmatched junction nucleotides: 7. CDR1 and CDR2 (germline): MDHEN, SYDVKM. The CDR3 is made up of 15 amino acids.

The J gene is TRBJ2-2, the V gene TRBV7-2, with TRBD2 matching 7 bases. Germline V CDR1 and CDR2: SGHTA, FQGNSA. The CDR3 runs 17 residues. Germline trimming cut 2 bases from V and 4 bases from J; bases unmatched to any gene: 10. The CDR3 protein is CASSLRGTSAITGELFF. The CDR3 DNA sequence: TGTGCCAGCAGCTTACGGGGAACTAGCGCGATCACCGGGGAGCTGTTTTTT.

The chain couples TRBV5-4 to TRBJ2-1; 7 nucleotides agree with TRBD1. With 5 bases clipped from V and 5 bases from J, the junction kept 19 bases outside the gene matches. This CDR3 has 18 residues. The V gene's germline CDR1 is SGHNT and CDR2 YYREEE (reference sequence). The CDR3 sequence: CASSYARRQGRLHNEQFF. In DNA, the CDR3 is TGTGCCAGCAGTTACGCACGTCGACAGGGACGGCTCCACAATGAGCAGTTCTTC.

The rearrangement joins TRBV14 to TRBJ2-1, with D unclear. CDR1 and CDR2 from the germline V gene are SGHDN and FVKESK. The V gene lost 3 bases and the J gene lost 0 bases, with 9 bases spanning the gap. The CDR3 has 15 residues. The CDR3 spells CASSQEISSYNEQFF. In DNA, the CDR3 is TGTGCCAGCAGCCAGGAGATTAGCTCCTACAATGAGCAGTTCTTC.

The rearrangement joins TRBV5-4 to TRBJ2-2; perhaps TRBD2 as D (7 bases). The germline CDR1 and CDR2 sequences are SGHNT and YYREEE (reference sequence). Trimming removed 1 base at V and 5 bases at J, with 12 bases between. CDR3 size: 15 residues. In DNA, the CDR3 is TGTGCCAGCAGCTTGCGGGGGGCGAGGACCGGGGAGCTGTTTTTT. This sequence encodes CASSLRGARTGELFF.

The genes are TRBV4-1 and TRBJ2-7, with a weak D call TRBD2 (6 bases). CDR1 and CDR2 from the germline V gene are MGHRA and YSYEKL. The CDR3 is 16 residues long. V was clipped by 0 bases and J by 4 bases, with 16 bases between them. The CDR3 DNA reads as TGCGCCAGCAGCCAAGATTTGGTAGCGGCTTTGTACGAGCAGTACTTC. This codes for CASSQDLVAALYEQYF.

This chain links TRBV23-1 with TRBJ2-7; D possibly corresponds to TRBD1 (6 bases). TRBV23-1 belongs to the ORF category, with a function that is uncertain. The CDR3 spans 12 residues. Trimming shortened V by 7 bases and J by 7 bases, and 14 bases separated the two germline ends. CDR3 DNA sequence: TGCGCCAGCAAGGGGGACATTCGGGAGCAGTACTTC. Its protein product is CASKGDIREQYF.

This clone was recorded only once. The CDR3 region is CASSELGGTSSSGNTIYF. CDR3 DNA sequence: TGTGCCAGCAGTGAATTGGGGGGGACATCGAGCTCTGGAAACACCATATATTTT. This sequence joins TRBV2 and TRBJ1-3; possible D gene TRBD1, 6 bases. CDR1 is SNHLY and CDR2 is FYNNEI in the germline V gene. The V and J ends lost 2 bases and 0 bases respectively, with 17 bases between them. This CDR3 region has 18 residues.

The rearrangement joins TRBV15 to TRBJ2-2; D is possibly TRBD2 (6 bases). The CDR3 is 14 residues long. V lost 11 bases and J lost 3, with 16 bases in between. Germline V gene lookup returns CDR1 LNHNV and CDR2 YYDKDF (reference sequence). The CDR3 region is CAPCRGLYTGELFF. The CDR3 DNA follows: TGTGCCCCCTGCCGAGGACTATACACCGGGGAGCTGTTTTTT. The variable domain in full, with the rest retrieved from reference TRBV15 and TRBJ2-2, is DAMVIQNPRYQVTQFGKPVTLSCSQTLNHNVMYWYQQKSSQAPKLLFHYYDKDFNNEADTPDNFQSRRPNTSFCFLDIRSPGLGDTAMYLCAPCRGLYTGELFFGEGSRLTVL.